This T cell receptor beta chain was retrieved from a study of cytomegalovirus exposure and HLA in healthy donors. The study's findings and limits: Analysis was carried out at a later point, and it linked a missense DCLRE1C variant to TCR beta V- and J-gene trimming. Earlier analysis looked at TCR beta V segments, and most were productive about 87% or about 30% of the time. CMV serostatus alone was available as immune exposure information.

The table lists this clone with a few counts. Its specificity is unknown. The PCR employed 60 Vbeta primers together with 13 Jbeta primers. Per the study methods: Approximately 11 million of 75 million to 85 million unique TCR beta chains were shared, per a later count. TCRdb's copy holds only in-frame clones and misses some; the assay was immunoSEQ multiplex PCR. The V and J calls and clone size were taken over from that table, and D and trimming were inferred from the DNA. There are roughly 110,000 clones in the sample; 81% occur only once, and approximately 2% lies in the top ten. CDR1 and CDR2 from the germline V gene are SGHDT and YYEEEE. V lost 2 bases, J lost 8 bases, and 11 bases lay in between. The CDR3 is made up of 13 amino acids.

This receptor was identified in a man aged 25-40 years in good health and CMV-seronegative. The sample comprised PBMCs. The chain recombines TRBV5-6 with TRBJ2-1; no reliable D call. The CDR3 reads CASSLRSADEQFF. In DNA form, the CDR3 reads TGTGCCAGCAGCTTAAGGTCGGCGGATGAGCAGTTCTTC. The variable domain in full, with the rest retrieved from reference TRBV5-6 and TRBJ2-1, is DAGVTQSPTHLIKTRGQQVTLRCSPKSGHDTVSWYQQALGQGPQFIFQYYEEEERQRGNFPDRFSGHQFPNYSSELNVNALLLGDSALYLCASSLRSADEQFFGPGTRLTVL.